What follows are 30 T cell receptor beta chains derived from one specimen sequenced in a study of long-term antiretroviral therapy in people with HIV. The assay used was immunoSEQ (version v3.0), run at survey level. TCRdb keeps only in-frame clones here, not all; method: immunoSEQ multiplex PCR. Here the sample spans 35,000 to 50,000 clones, around nine tenths being singletons. The sample in question was unsorted PBMCs, obtained 0.1 years before starting antiretroviral therapy. Receptors were obtained from a woman between 50 and 59 years old with HIV.

V usage is TRBV6-5 and J usage is TRBJ2-1, with TRBD2 matching 10 bases. The ends lost 4 bases at V and 12 bases at J; junction bases unmatched: 12. This CDR3 has 15 residues. CDR1 and CDR2 (germline): MNHEY, SVGAGI. CDR3: CASSSPSGGDRGQFF. CDR3 in DNA: TGTGCCAGCAGTTCGCCCAGCGGGGGGGACCGGGGGCAGTTCTTC.

This chain uses TRBV23-1 with TRBJ2-7; D tentatively fits TRBD1 or TRBD2 (5 bases each). TRBV23-1 is an ORF; its function is uncertain. This CDR3 region has 15 residues. Between the trimmed V and J ends, which lost 1 base and 2 bases, there was a span of 12 bases. The CDR3 nucleotides are TGCGCCAGCAGTCAATTGGCAGGGAGACCCTACGAGCAGTACTTC. Residues: CASSQLAGRPYEQYF.

In DNA form, the CDR3 reads TGTGCCAGCGGGCGGGGACAGCCTGTGACTTTAGGAGAACTGTTTTTT. This encodes CASGRGQPVTLGELFF. The chain recombines TRBV27 with TRBJ1-4; 7 bases agree with TRBD1. V gave up 8 bases and J gave up 12 bases; unmatched junction bases: 21. From germline, CDR1 is MNHEY and CDR2 SMNVEV (reference sequence). The CDR3 is made up of 16 amino acids.

The genes are TRBV2 and TRBJ2-7; D is ambiguous. Germline V gene data show CDR1 as SNHLY and CDR2 as FYNNEI. V gave up 8 bases and J gave up 4 bases, with 12 bases separating them. The CDR3 has 12 residues. The CDR3 DNA reads as TGTGCCAGCGACCCCGGACGGTACGAGCAGTACTTC. Translated: CASDPGRYEQYF.

The rearrangement links TRBV7-8 to TRBJ1-3; D is unclear. This CDR3 has 14 residues. CDR1 is SGHVS and CDR2 is FQNEAQ in the germline V gene. Trimming stripped 5 bases from V and 1 base from J, with 9 bases between. CDR3 in DNA: TGTGCCAGCAGCCCCGGCGGGTCTGGAAACACCATATATTTT. It yields the protein CASSPGGSGNTIYF.

This chain links TRBV5-4 with TRBJ2-7; 7 nucleotides match TRBD2. There are 15 residues in the CDR3. Germline V gives CDR1 SGHNT, CDR2 YYREEE (reference sequence). The V segment lost 2 bases and the J segment 2 bases; nucleotides outside the gene matches: 7. The CDR3 bases are TGTGCCAGCAGCTTTGGCGCGGGGGAGACCTACGAGCAGTACTTC. It is translated as CASSFGAGETYEQYF.

V and J are TRBV6-5 and TRBJ1-4; no firm D call. V lost 2 bases and J 3 bases, leaving 10 bases between the germline ends. The CDR3 runs to 15 residues. Germline lookup yields CDR1 MNHEY and CDR2 SVGAGI. The CDR3 sequence: CASSYPVQSNEKLFF. The CDR3 DNA sequence: TGTGCCAGCAGTTACCCAGTACAGTCTAATGAAAAACTGTTTTTT.

The chain employs TRBV6-6 and TRBJ1-3; a possible D gene is TRBD1 (6 bases). With 4 bases removed from V and 0 bases from J, the gap between germline ends came to 13 bases. This CDR3 has 16 amino acids. Per the germline V gene, CDR1 is MNHNY and CDR2 is SVGAGI (reference sequence). CDR3 sequence reads: CASSLADSNSGNTIYF. The CDR3 DNA reads as TGTGCCAGCAGTTTAGCGGACAGTAACTCTGGAAACACCATATATTTT.

CDR3 in amino acids: CASSTGGQSPQETQYF. The CDR3 DNA sequence: TGTGCCAGCAGCACCGGGGGGCAATCCCCTCAAGAGACCCAGTACTTC. This chain links TRBV5-4 with TRBJ2-5; D is possibly TRBD2 (7 bases). Trimming pared 4 bases from V and 2 bases from J, leaving 18 bases between. Germline V gives CDR1 SGHNT, CDR2 YYREEE (reference sequence). The CDR3 extends over 16 amino acids.

This sequence joins TRBV6-5 and TRBJ2-3; 8 positions agree with TRBD1. This CDR3 is built from 15 residues. V was clipped by 6 bases and J by 2 bases; unmatched bases: 7. Germline V gene sequence: CDR1 MNHEY, CDR2 SVGAGI. DNA of the CDR3: TGTGCCAGCAGGTCCAGGGGGCTCAACACAGATACGCAGTATTTT. This codes for CASRSRGLNTDTQYF.

The chain couples TRBV6-1 to TRBJ2-5; D call uncertain. The CDR3 is 13 residues long. Germline assignment: CDR1 MNHNS and CDR2 SASEGT. V was clipped by 2 bases and J by 1 base, with 5 bases between them. The CDR3 DNA sequence: TGTGCCAGCAGTGAATTCACCCAAGAGACCCAGTACTTC. This gives the protein CASSEFTQETQYF.

This clone appeared a single time. The CDR3 here is CAWGTGDNSPLHF. The CDR3 coding sequence is TGTGCCTGGGGGACAGGGGATAATTCACCCCTCCACTTT. The chain recombines TRBV30 with TRBJ1-6, with 10 nucleotides matching TRBD1. This CDR3 has 13 residues. V lost 5 bases to trimming and J lost 5 bases; unmatched junction nucleotides: 0. Per germline, CDR1 GTSNPN and CDR2 SVGIG (reference sequence).

This clone has just one count. The chain links TRBV5-4 to TRBJ1-3; D may be TRBD1 (5 bases). Trimming removed 0 bases at V and 0 bases at J, with 10 bases between. The CDR3 is made up of 16 amino acids. Germline lookup yields CDR1 SGHNT and CDR2 YYREEE (reference sequence). The CDR3 DNA reads TGTGCCAGCAGCTTGGGGGGGGTACACTCTGGAAACACCATATATTTT. Encoded protein: CASSLGGVHSGNTIYF.

The V call is TRBV19, the J call TRBJ2-7; the D gene is possibly TRBD2 (6 bases). The CDR3 extends over 15 amino acids. V was trimmed by 5 bases and J by 3 bases, leaving 17 bases between them. The germline CDR1 and CDR2 sequences are LNHDA and SQIVND (reference sequence). The CDR3 sequence: CASSSSGTPVYEQYF. CDR3 sequence (DNA): TGTGCCAGTAGTTCTTCCGGGACTCCGGTCTACGAGCAGTACTTC.

The chain combines TRBV9 with TRBJ1-2, with a weak D call TRBD1 (5 bases). Germline V lookup: CDR1 SGDLS, CDR2 YYNGEE. V gave up 0 bases and J gave up 4 bases, with 10 bases separating them. The CDR3 contains 14 residues. The CDR3 DNA follows: TGTGCCAGCAGCGTAGGCAGGGATTCCTATGGCTACACCTTC. It codes for CASSVGRDSYGYTF.

The rearrangement uses TRBV11-3 and TRBJ2-2; D perhaps matches TRBD1 (5 bases). The CDR3 extends over 14 amino acids. V dropped 6 bases and J dropped 1 base, with 9 bases sitting between them. Germline CDR1 and CDR2: SGHNT and YENEEA. CDR3 protein: CASSNRMNTGELFF. The CDR3 nucleotides are TGTGCCAGCAGTAACAGGATGAACACCGGGGAGCTGTTTTTT.

This chain connects TRBV9 to TRBJ1-2; 7 bases are a match to TRBD1. The V and J ends lost 5 bases and 2 bases, in that order; junction bases with no gene match: 3. The CDR3 totals 13 residues. The germline gives CDR1 SGDLS, CDR2 YYNGEE. CDR3 DNA sequence: TGTGCCAGCAGGGGGGACAGAAACTATGGCTACACCTTC. The encoded protein is CASRGDRNYGYTF.

This chain connects TRBV7-2 to TRBJ2-5; the D gene is possibly TRBD2 (5 bases). Looked up from germline, CDR1 is SGHTA and CDR2 is FQGNSA. V dropped 5 bases and J dropped 0 bases, with 10 bases sitting between them. This CDR3 is built from 14 residues. This CDR3 reads CASSLDWYQETQYF. CDR3 sequence (DNA): TGTGCCAGCAGCCTGGACTGGTACCAAGAGACCCAGTACTTC.

The chain couples TRBV11-3 to TRBJ2-5; 9 bases are shared with TRBD1. CDR1 and CDR2 from the germline V gene are SGHNT and YENEEA. V lost 4 bases, J lost 4 bases, and 1 base stayed unmatched. The CDR3 extends over 13 amino acids. CDR3 coding DNA: TGTGCCAGCAGCTCGGACAGGGGAGAGACCCAGTACTTC. Its protein product is CASSSDRGETQYF.

J is TRBJ2-3 and V is TRBV9; D uncertain. Per the germline V gene, CDR1 is SGDLS and CDR2 is YYNGEE. The CDR3 has 14 residues. Deletions cut 0 bases from V and 5 bases from J, with 10 bases between. The CDR3 DNA reads TGTGCCAGCAGCGTAGAACAGATGGTAGATACGCAGTATTTT. Amino acid sequence: CASSVEQMVDTQYF. The variable domain in full, with the rest retrieved from reference TRBV9 and TRBJ2-3, is DSGVTQTPKHLITATGQRVTLRCSPRSGDLSVYWYQQSLDQGLQFLIQYYNGEERAKGNILERFSAQQFPDLHSELNLSSLELGDSALYFCASSVEQMVDTQYFGPGTRLTVL.

The gene calls are TRBV6-5 and TRBJ2-2, with D perhaps matching TRBD1 (6 bases). Germline CDR1 and CDR2: MNHEY and SVGAGI. The CDR3 contains 16 residues. Deletions cut 0 bases from V and 2 bases from J, with 10 bases between. In DNA form, the CDR3 reads TGTGCCAGCAGTTACTCGGGGGCTTCAAACACCGGGGAGCTGTTTTTT. Protein: CASSYSGASNTGELFF.

The CDR3 DNA is TGTGCCAGCGGGGGGGAGATTCACACAGATACGCAGTATTTT. Amino acids: CASGGEIHTDTQYF. This chain connects TRBV9 to TRBJ2-3; TRBD2 matches 7 bases. The CDR3 consists of 14 residues. With V trimmed by 7 bases and J by 2 bases, 7 bases remained unmatched. CDR1 and CDR2 from the germline V gene are SGDLS and YYNGEE.

V is TRBV6-6 and J is TRBJ1-6; a weak D match, TRBD1 (6 bases). Trimming pared 2 bases from V and 7 bases from J, leaving 9 bases between. Germline values: CDR1 MNHNY, CDR2 SVGAGI (reference sequence). The CDR3 contains 14 residues. CDR3 sequence (DNA): TGTGCCAGCAGTTACCAGGGGTGGAATTCACCCCTCCACTTT. Its translation: CASSYQGWNSPLHF.

This sequence joins TRBV18 and TRBJ1-1; a possible D gene is TRBD1 (6 bases). The CDR3 length is 18 residues. The V end lost 2 bases, the J end lost 3 bases, and 22 bases lay between the germline ends. Germline lookup yields CDR1 KGHSH and CDR2 LQKENI. The CDR3 bases are TGTGCCAGCTCACCATTTCAGGCAGGGGCCAAGGTGGACACTGAAGCTTTCTTT. It yields the protein CASSPFQAGAKVDTEAFF. Full variable domain (rest looked up from reference TRBV18 and TRBJ1-1): NAGVMQNPRHLVRRRGQEARLRCSPMKGHSHVYWYRQLPEEGLKFMVYLQKENIIDESGMPKERFSAEFPKEGPSILRIQQVVRGDSAAYFCASSPFQAGAKVDTEAFFGQGTRLTVV.

Concerning this clone: The junction departs from the called germline gene at one end, perhaps through a read error. The chain combines TRBV23-1 with TRBJ1-1; TRBD1 aligns across 7 bases. TRBV23-1 is flagged as an ORF with uncertain function. CDR3 length: 12 amino acids. The CDR3 region has the DNA TGCGCCAGCAGTCAACTCGACAGGGTGTTGATCTTT. Its protein product is CASSQLDRVLIF.

The V call is TRBV7-9, the J call TRBJ2-5; TRBD2 agrees at 15 bases. Unmatched junction bases numbered 9, after V lost 3 bases and J lost 4 bases. The CDR3 spans 18 residues. The germline CDR1 and CDR2 sequences are SEHNR and FQNEAQ (reference sequence). The CDR3 reads CASSFGLAGGPSGETQYF. CDR3 in DNA: TGTGCCAGCAGCTTCGGACTAGCGGGGGGGCCTTCGGGAGAGACCCAGTACTTC.

This sequence joins TRBV9 and TRBJ2-5, with a tentative D call TRBD1 (6 bases). Trimming pared 2 bases from V and 2 bases from J, leaving 10 bases between. Germline V gene data show CDR1 as SGDLS and CDR2 as YYNGEE. The CDR3 is 14 residues long. The CDR3 reads CASSVTGQQETQYF. CDR3 DNA: TGTGCCAGCAGCGTCACAGGGCAACAAGAGACCCAGTACTTC.

J is TRBJ1-1 and V is TRBV5-6; D call uncertain. This CDR3 is 13 amino acids long. Trimming stripped 4 bases from V and 1 base from J, with 8 bases between. Germline V gene lookup returns CDR1 SGHDT and CDR2 YYEEEE. DNA for the CDR3: TGTGCCAGCAGCACAACTCCGAACACTGAAGCTTTCTTT. This codes for CASSTTPNTEAFF.

This chain connects TRBV5-1 to TRBJ1-2, with a possible D match to TRBD1 (5 bases). The CDR3 runs 18 residues. V was pared by 6 bases and J by 7 bases, with 31 bases between. Looked up from germline, CDR1 is SGHRS and CDR2 is YFSETQ. The CDR3 DNA sequence: TGCGCCAGCAAGCCTGGGGTTAAACAAGGGATCGGAGGGGCTGGCTACACCTTC. Amino acid sequence: CASKPGVKQGIGGAGYTF.

The chain joins TRBV7-2 to TRBJ2-3; 13 bases are shared with TRBD2. V was pared by 5 bases and J by 8 bases, with 7 bases of the junction left unmatched. Per the germline V gene, CDR1 is SGHTA and CDR2 is FQGNSA. The CDR3 spans 15 residues. The CDR3 DNA sequence: TGTGCCAGCAGCCCAACTAGCGGGGGGGCCGGTACGCAGTATTTT. This gives the protein CASSPTSGGAGTQYF.